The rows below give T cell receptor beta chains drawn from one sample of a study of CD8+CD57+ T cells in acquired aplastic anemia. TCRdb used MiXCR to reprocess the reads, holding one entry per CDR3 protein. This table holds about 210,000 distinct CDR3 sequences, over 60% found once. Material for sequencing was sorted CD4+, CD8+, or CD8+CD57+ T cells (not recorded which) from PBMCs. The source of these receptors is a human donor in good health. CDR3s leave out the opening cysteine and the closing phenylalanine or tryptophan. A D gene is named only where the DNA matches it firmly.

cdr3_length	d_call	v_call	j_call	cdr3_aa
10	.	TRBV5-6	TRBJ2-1	ASSEHVDEQF
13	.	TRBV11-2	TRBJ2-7	ASSFGPGDNYEQY
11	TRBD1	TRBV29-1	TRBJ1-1	SGGQVLNTEAF
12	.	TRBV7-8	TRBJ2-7	ASSLGPTAYEQY
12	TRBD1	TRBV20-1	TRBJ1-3	SARTGATGNTIY
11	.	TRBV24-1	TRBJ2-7	ASSPQGGHEQY
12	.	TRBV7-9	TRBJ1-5	ASSLSISNQPQH
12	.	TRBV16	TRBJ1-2	ASSQDRLNYGYT
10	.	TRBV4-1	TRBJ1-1	ASSSKNTEAF
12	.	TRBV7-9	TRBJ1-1	ASSFGQKNTEAF
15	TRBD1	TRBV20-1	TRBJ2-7	SARDLVGAGGLYEQY
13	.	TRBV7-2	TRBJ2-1	ASSQGRGSYNEQF
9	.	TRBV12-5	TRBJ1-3	ASGLEYTIY
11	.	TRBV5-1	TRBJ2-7	ASSLPLGGEQY
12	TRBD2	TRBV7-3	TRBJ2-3	ASSTESGADTQY
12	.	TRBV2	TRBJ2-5	ANTWLGGQETQY
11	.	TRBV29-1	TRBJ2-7	SLWSGGFYEQY
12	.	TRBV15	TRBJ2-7	ATSRELGDYEQY
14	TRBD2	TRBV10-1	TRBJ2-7	AIRDAPVLASNEQY
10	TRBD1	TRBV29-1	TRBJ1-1	SDGTGGTEAF
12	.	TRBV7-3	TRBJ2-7	ASSLTYLSYEQY
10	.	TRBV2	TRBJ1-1	ASSEMGTEAF